This TCR beta chain was captured by sequencing in a study of regulatory T cells in long-lasting Graves disease. The CDR3 has 13 residues. Germline V lookup: CDR1 SGHAT, CDR2 FQNNGV. Trimming pared 1 base from V and 13 bases from J, leaving 15 bases between. Time point of the sample: newly diagnosed GD, antithyroid drugs for less than 3 months. Preparation of the TCR library used RNA extracted from PBMCs. The table lists this clonotype with many counts. Arm-PCR of CDR3 regions and iRepertoire HTBI primers were the basis on which TCR beta libraries were built. MiXCR, run by TCRdb on the multiplex PCR reads, gives a single entry per CDR3 protein. Of about 540,000 distinct CDR3 sequences detected, around an eighth appear once; the ten largest clones hold roughly a tenth. The data were also submitted as part of a second study, on T cells in Graves' hyperthyroidism and ophthalmopathy. This second report adds: Classification by a 13 V-J model distinguished ophthalmopathy from stable hyperthyroidism.

Material: peripheral blood mononuclear cells (PBMCs), obtained at new diagnosis, from a patient treated with antithyroid drugs. The source is a man aged 25-45 years with Graves disease. The J gene is TRBJ2-3, the V gene TRBV11-2, with a tentative D call TRBD2 (5 bases). CDR3 in amino acids: CASSLGVEGLEYF. Here the CDR3 DNA reads TGTGCCAGCAGCTTAGGGGTCGAGGGTTTGGAGTATTTT.